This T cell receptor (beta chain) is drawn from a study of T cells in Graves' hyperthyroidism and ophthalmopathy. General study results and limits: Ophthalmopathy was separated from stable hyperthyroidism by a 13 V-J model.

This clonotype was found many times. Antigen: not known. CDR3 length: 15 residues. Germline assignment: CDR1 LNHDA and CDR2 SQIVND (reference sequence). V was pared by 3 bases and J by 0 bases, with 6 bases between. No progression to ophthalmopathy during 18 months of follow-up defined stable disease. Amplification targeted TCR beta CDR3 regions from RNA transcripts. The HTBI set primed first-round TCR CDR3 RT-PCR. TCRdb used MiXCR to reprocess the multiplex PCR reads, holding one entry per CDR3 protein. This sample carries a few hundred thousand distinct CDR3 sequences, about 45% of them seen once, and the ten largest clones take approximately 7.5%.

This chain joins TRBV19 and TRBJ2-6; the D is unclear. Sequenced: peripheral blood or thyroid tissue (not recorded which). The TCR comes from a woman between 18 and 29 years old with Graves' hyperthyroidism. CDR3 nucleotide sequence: TGTGCCAGTAGTATTCAGCTCTCTGGGGCCAACGTCCTGACTTTC. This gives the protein CASSIQLSGANVLTF.